Following are 22 T cell receptor beta chains from one sample sequenced in a study of cytomegalovirus exposure and HLA in healthy donors. The study ran its PCR with 60 Vbeta and 13 Jbeta primers. Libraries were prepared by immunoSEQ multiplex PCR; TCRdb keeps only in-frame clonotypes and omits some of them. The sample shows over 250,000 clones, around 66% of them seen only once. Material: PBMCs. The receptors were sampled from a female donor in good health and CMV-seronegative.

V usage is TRBV5-1 and J usage is TRBJ2-7; 9 nucleotides match TRBD2. The CDR3 contains 16 residues. V lost 0 bases and J lost 5; bases outside the gene matches: 9. From germline, CDR1 is SGHRS and CDR2 YFSETQ. CDR3 nucleotide sequence: TGCGCCAGCAGCTTGGGACTAGCGGTATGGGGGGACGAGCAGTACTTC. Its translation: CASSLGLAVWGDEQYF.

The chain uses TRBV2 and TRBJ1-5, with D uncertain. Trimming pared 7 bases from V and 2 bases from J, leaving 18 bases between. This CDR3 has 16 residues. CDR1 and CDR2 from the germline V gene are SNHLY and FYNNEI. The CDR3 spells CASTEQLTLGNQPQHF. The CDR3 nucleotides read TGTGCCAGCACCGAACAACTAACATTGGGCAATCAGCCCCAGCATTTT.

V and J are TRBV9 and TRBJ2-5; 7 bases agree with TRBD1. This CDR3 contains 14 residues. V lost 3 bases, J lost 2 bases, and 4 bases stayed unmatched. Per the germline V gene, CDR1 is SGDLS and CDR2 is YYNGEE. The CDR3 DNA reads TGTGCCAGCAGCGCCCGACAGGGACAAGAGACCCAGTACTTC. This gives the protein CASSARQGQETQYF.

This clone has a handful of counts. This chain uses TRBV6-1 with TRBJ2-5; D perhaps matches TRBD2 (6 bases). The CDR3 is made up of 13 amino acids. The germline V and J ends were trimmed by 6 bases and 1 base, with 9 bases remaining between them. From germline, CDR1 is MNHNS and CDR2 SASEGT. The CDR3 reads CASSRDFQETQYF. The CDR3 nucleotides are TGTGCCAGCAGCCGGGACTTCCAAGAGACCCAGTACTTC.

The chain joins TRBV14 to TRBJ1-5, with D perhaps matching TRBD1 (6 bases). The CDR3 totals 14 residues. The V and J ends lost 4 bases and 1 base respectively, with 8 bases between them. Germline values: CDR1 SGHDN, CDR2 FVKESK. The CDR3 DNA is TGTGCCAGCAGCCTCCAGGGGAGCAATCAGCCCCAGCATTTT. It is translated as CASSLQGSNQPQHF.

The chain employs TRBV7-2 and TRBJ2-7, with 7 bases lining up with TRBD2. Germline CDR1 is SGHTA and CDR2 is FQGNSA. V shed 1 base and J 4 bases; nucleotides not matched to a gene: 10. The CDR3 is 16 amino acids. CDR3 region: CASSLDRRELSYEQYF. DNA of the CDR3: TGTGCCAGCAGCTTAGACCGGCGGGAGTTGTCGTACGAGCAGTACTTC.

The CDR3 region is CASSVQGSNVLTF. The CDR3 bases are TGTGCCAGCAGTGTACAGGGGTCCAACGTCCTGACTTTC. The rearrangement links TRBV27 to TRBJ2-6; 7 bases match TRBD1. The germline V gene encodes CDR1 MNHEY and CDR2 SMNVEV (reference sequence). With V trimmed by 5 bases and J by 8 bases, 3 bases remained unmatched. This CDR3 is built from 13 residues. Full variable domain (missing parts from reference TRBV27 and TRBJ2-6): EAQVTQNPRYLITVTGKKLTVTCSQNMNHEYMSWYRQDPGLGLRQIYYSMNVEVTDKGDVPEGYKVSRKEKRNFPLILESPSPNQTSLYFCASSVQGSNVLTFGAGSRLTVL.

The rearrangement uses TRBV10-2 and TRBJ2-5; 7 bases agree with TRBD2. CDR1 is WSHSY, CDR2 SAAADI, per germline. The CDR3 is 14 amino acids. The V gene end was trimmed by 4 bases and the J gene end by 7 bases; junction bases not matched to a gene: 9. CDR3 residues: CASSVSSGPGTQYF. DNA for the CDR3: TGCGCCAGCAGTGTTTCTAGCGGCCCCGGGACCCAGTACTTC.

The genes are TRBV27 and TRBJ2-2; 8 bases map to TRBD1. The germline V gene encodes CDR1 MNHEY and CDR2 SMNVEV (reference sequence). The CDR3 covers 14 residues. With 8 bases clipped from V and 6 bases from J, the junction kept 8 bases outside the gene matches. The CDR3 DNA reads TGTGCCAGCGGGTCCAGGGGGCGATCCGGGGAGCTGTTTTTT. It codes for CASGSRGRSGELFF.

The chain uses TRBV5-1 and TRBJ2-7, with D tentatively TRBD2 (6 bases). CDR1 SGHRS and CDR2 YFSETQ come from the germline V gene. The CDR3 has 16 amino acids. Trimming removed 4 bases at V and 0 bases at J, with 17 bases between. For the CDR3, the DNA is TGCGCCAGCAGCGCTTCTAGCGCCACAAGCTCCTACGAGCAGTACTTC. This codes for CASSASSATSSYEQYF.

In DNA form, the CDR3 reads TGTGCCAGCAGCCGGGTCGACAGGCCTTACGAGCAGTACTTC. Translating gives CASSRVDRPYEQYF. J is TRBJ2-7 and V is TRBV14, with a possible D match to TRBD1 (6 bases). The length of the CDR3 is 14 residues. Trimming cost V 4 bases and J 4 bases, with 14 bases left between them. CDR1 is SGHDN, CDR2 FVKESK, per germline.

The chain employs TRBV5-1 and TRBJ1-1; TRBD1 is a possible D gene (5 bases). Trimming took off 3 bases at V and 1 base at J, with 7 bases between the two ends. Germline V lookup: CDR1 SGHRS, CDR2 YFSETQ. The CDR3 sequence is 13 residues long. CDR3 bases: TGCGCCAGCAGCTACGACAGGAACACTGAAGCTTTCTTT. Translating gives CASSYDRNTEAFF.

The chain links TRBV6-1 to TRBJ2-7; TRBD1 is a possible D gene (6 bases). CDR3 length: 13 residues. Trimming shortened V by 8 bases and J by 3 bases, and 14 bases separated the two germline ends. The germline V gene has CDR1 MNHNS and CDR2 SASEGT. DNA for the CDR3: TGTGCCAGCTGGGCACAGGGTATCTACGAGCAGTACTTC. Its protein product is CASWAQGIYEQYF.

V usage is TRBV2 and J usage is TRBJ2-1; possibly TRBD2 for D (5 bases). The CDR3 is made up of 15 amino acids. Germline V gene sequence: CDR1 SNHLY, CDR2 FYNNEI. Trimming left V 7 bases short and J 2 bases short, with 15 bases between. The CDR3 region is CASTYLPEAYNEQFF. The CDR3, as DNA: TGTGCCAGCACCTACCTTCCGGAGGCCTACAATGAGCAGTTCTTC.

The V gene is TRBV7-6, the J gene TRBJ2-7; tentatively, D is TRBD1 (5 bases). This CDR3 is 15 amino acids long. Germline-derived CDR1 and CDR2 are SGHVS and FNYEAQ. V lost 1 base and J 2 bases, leaving 12 bases between the germline ends. The CDR3 reads CASSLGGPATYEQYF. CDR3 bases: TGTGCCAGCAGCTTAGGGGGCCCCGCCACCTACGAGCAGTACTTC.

The genes are TRBV5-5 and TRBJ2-3, with 11 bases lining up with TRBD2. Germline V gives CDR1 SGHKS, CDR2 YYEKEE (reference sequence). The CDR3 contains 16 residues. Trimming cost V 2 bases and J 0 bases; bases outside gene matches: 2. In nucleotides, the CDR3 is TGTGCCAGCAGCTTAGTAGCGGGAGGGAGCACAGATACGCAGTATTTT. It translates to CASSLVAGGSTDTQYF.

This chain joins TRBV5-1 and TRBJ2-4, with 7 bases lining up with TRBD1. Germline lookup yields CDR1 SGHRS and CDR2 YFSETQ. V trimming: 7 bases; J trimming: 0 bases; junction bases outside the gene matches: 16. CDR3 length: 18 amino acids. Written as DNA, the CDR3 is TGCGCCAGCGTTCCAAGCGACAGGGCATCCCTAGCCAAAAACATTCAGTACTTC. It yields the protein CASVPSDRASLAKNIQYF.

The chain is built from TRBV6-5 and TRBJ1-1, with 8 bases that match TRBD1. V gave up 5 bases and J gave up 4 bases; unmatched junction bases: 9. From germline, CDR1 is MNHEY and CDR2 SVGAGI. The CDR3 consists of 15 residues. CDR3 sequence: CASSRQGAGGTEAFF. CDR3 coding DNA: TGTGCCAGCAGTCGTCAGGGGGCTGGGGGCACTGAAGCTTTCTTT.

J is TRBJ1-4 and V is TRBV27, with 10 bases that match TRBD1. Trimming took 2 bases from V and 11 from J; bases not matched to a gene: 8. The CDR3 loop spans 15 amino acids. Germline values: CDR1 MNHEY, CDR2 SMNVEV (reference sequence). CDR3 DNA sequence: TGTGCCAGCAGTTTAGGTGGGACAGGGGAAGGTAAACTGTTTTTT. Translating gives CASSLGGTGEGKLFF.

Concerning this clone itself: Sequence at one end of the junction differs from germline and may be a read error. The V and J genes are TRBV5-1 and TRBJ1-1; D perhaps matches TRBD1 (6 bases). Per germline, CDR1 SGHRS and CDR2 YFSETQ. This CDR3 has 16 amino acids. The DNA of the CDR3 is TGCGCCGGCAGCTTGGTGGGAGGGGGTTTAGGGAGTGAAGCTTTCTTT. Amino acid sequence: CAGSLVGGGLGSEAFF.

Only a few counts were recorded for this clone. This chain joins TRBV7-3 and TRBJ1-1; D gene ambiguous. The CDR3 has 14 amino acids. Trimming cost V 2 bases and J 0 bases, with 7 bases left between them. Germline CDR1 is SGHTA and CDR2 is FQGTGA. The CDR3 here is CASSLAGVNTEAFF. CDR3 DNA: TGTGCCAGCAGCTTAGCTGGAGTGAACACTGAAGCTTTCTTT.

The chain links TRBV19 to TRBJ2-5, with 7 bases aligning to TRBD1. CDR3 size: 15 residues. Trimming at V came to 3 bases and at J to 2 bases, leaving 6 bases not matched to a gene. Looked up from germline, CDR1 is LNHDA and CDR2 is SQIVND (reference sequence). CDR3 region: CASSIGQGVQETQYF. CDR3 bases: TGTGCCAGTAGTATTGGGCAGGGGGTTCAAGAGACCCAGTACTTC.